This T cell receptor (beta chain) was sequenced in a study of T cell responses to AZD1222 COVID-19 vaccine. General study results and limits: Increased Spike-specific TCR breadth and depth were observed after two AZD1222 doses.

This clone was seen only a few times. The antigen remains unidentified. V lost 6 bases to trimming and J lost 4 bases; unmatched junction nucleotides: 12. Per germline, CDR1 MNHEY and CDR2 SVGEGT. CDR3 length equals 15 residues. Only in-frame clones appear in the TCRdb table, and some are missing; sequencing was by immunoSEQ multiplex PCR. The table records roughly 140,000 clones, almost 90% of them present only once. The chain employs TRBV6-2 or TRBV6-3 and TRBJ2-7; 7 bases map to TRBD1. The material sequenced was peripheral blood, taken 28 days after the second AZD1222 dose. The clonotype comes from an adult who received the AZD1222 COVID-19 vaccine. The CDR3 loop reads CASSSDRILNYEQYF. The CDR3 nucleotides are TGTGCCAGCAGCTCGGACAGGATCCTAAATTACGAGCAGTACTTC.